One and the same sample provided the 5 T cell receptor beta chains below, sequenced in a study of regulatory T cells in long-lasting Graves disease. Time point noted: newly diagnosed GD, antithyroid drugs for less than 3 months. RNA from PBMCs was the source of the TCR library. For TCR beta, libraries came from iRepertoire HTBI primers and Arm-PCR of CDR3 regions. TCRdb called the multiplex PCR reads again in MiXCR, with one record for every CDR3 protein. The repertoire holds approximately 300,000 distinct CDR3 sequences, with 18% as singletons. The sequencing used peripheral blood mononuclear cells (PBMCs), collected at new diagnosis, from a patient treated with antithyroid drugs. These receptors were obtained from a female donor with Graves disease.

This clonotype was recorded at least ten times. The V gene is TRBV2, the J gene TRBJ2-1, with 10 bases identical to TRBD2. The germline gives CDR1 SNHLY, CDR2 FYNNEI. The junction had 4 bases not matched to a gene; V was cut back by 5 bases and J by 6 bases. The CDR3 extends over 14 amino acids. CDR3 protein: CASSTGLAFNEQFF. The DNA of the CDR3 is TGTGCCAGCAGTACGGGACTAGCGTTCAATGAGCAGTTCTTC.

This clonotype was seen a few times. Germline and junction disagree at one end, which may indicate a read error. The rearrangement joins TRBV6-2 or TRBV6-3 to TRBJ1-6, with 12 bases identical to TRBD1. The CDR3 consists of 16 residues. The germline V gene has CDR1 MNHEY and CDR2 SVGEGT. The CDR3 sequence is CASSHAGTGGSSPPHF. In nucleotides, the CDR3 is TGTGCCAGCAGCCACGCCGGGACAGGGGGCAGCTCACCCCCCCACTTT.

This clonotype was picked up many times. The V call is TRBV7-2, the J call TRBJ2-5; D is unclear. The CDR3 covers 13 residues. Trimming stripped 4 bases from V and 7 bases from J, with 13 bases between. From germline, CDR1 is SGHTA and CDR2 FQGNSA. The CDR3 region is CASSSARATTQYF. The DNA of the CDR3 is TGTGCCAGCAGCTCTGCTAGGGCCACGACCCAGTACTTC.

This clonotype was seen only a few times. DNA of the CDR3: TGTGCCACCAGCTACTTAAACGGTGGCTCGTTTTTT. Residues: CATSYLNGGSFF. This chain links TRBV15 with TRBJ1-4; D remains unclear. The CDR3 contains 12 residues. Trimming left V 5 bases short and J 16 bases short, with 17 bases between. Germline V gene data show CDR1 as LNHNV and CDR2 as YYDKDF (reference sequence).

This sequence joins TRBV5-1 and TRBJ2-5; a weak D match, TRBD1 (6 bases). Trimming removed 6 bases from V and 3 bases from J, with 15 bases in between. The CDR3 runs 14 residues. Per the germline V gene, CDR1 is SGHRS and CDR2 is YFSETQ. The CDR3 nucleotides read TGCGCCAGCACCGTCTCAGGGGAAAAAGAGACCCAGTACTTC. Its translation: CASTVSGEKETQYF.